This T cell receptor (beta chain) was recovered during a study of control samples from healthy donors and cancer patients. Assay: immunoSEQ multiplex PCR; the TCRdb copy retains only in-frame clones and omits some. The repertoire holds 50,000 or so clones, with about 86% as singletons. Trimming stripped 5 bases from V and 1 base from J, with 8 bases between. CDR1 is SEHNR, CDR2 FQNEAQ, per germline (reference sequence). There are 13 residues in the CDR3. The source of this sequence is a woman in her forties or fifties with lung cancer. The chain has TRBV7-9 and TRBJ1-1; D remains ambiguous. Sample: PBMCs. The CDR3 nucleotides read TGTGCCAGCAGCCCAATGGCGAACACTGAAGCTTTCTTT. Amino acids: CASSPMANTEAFF.